This T cell receptor beta chain was sequenced during a study of CD8 T cells in ankylosing spondylitis. Using its own MiXCR run on the 5' RACE reads, TCRdb lists one record per CDR3 protein. The sample includes 250,000 to 350,000 distinct CDR3 sequences, over 15% of them seen just once. About this clonotype itself: Its target is unknown.

Study outcomes and limitations: For ankylosing spondylitis blood, a TCR beta motif of about eight highly homologous variants appeared characteristic.

Trimming took 5 bases from V and 0 from J; bases not matched to a gene: 5. CDR3 length: 17 amino acids. The chain links TRBV12-3 or TRBV12-4 to TRBJ2-1; 12 bases fit TRBD2. The sample comprised blood, either unsorted or a sorted T cell fraction (not recorded which). The origin of this receptor is a male donor with ankylosing spondylitis or in good health (not recorded which). The CDR3: CASSPPSGRASYNEQFF. CDR3 nucleotide sequence: TGTGCCAGCAGTCCGCCTAGCGGGAGGGCCTCCTACAATGAGCAGTTCTTC.